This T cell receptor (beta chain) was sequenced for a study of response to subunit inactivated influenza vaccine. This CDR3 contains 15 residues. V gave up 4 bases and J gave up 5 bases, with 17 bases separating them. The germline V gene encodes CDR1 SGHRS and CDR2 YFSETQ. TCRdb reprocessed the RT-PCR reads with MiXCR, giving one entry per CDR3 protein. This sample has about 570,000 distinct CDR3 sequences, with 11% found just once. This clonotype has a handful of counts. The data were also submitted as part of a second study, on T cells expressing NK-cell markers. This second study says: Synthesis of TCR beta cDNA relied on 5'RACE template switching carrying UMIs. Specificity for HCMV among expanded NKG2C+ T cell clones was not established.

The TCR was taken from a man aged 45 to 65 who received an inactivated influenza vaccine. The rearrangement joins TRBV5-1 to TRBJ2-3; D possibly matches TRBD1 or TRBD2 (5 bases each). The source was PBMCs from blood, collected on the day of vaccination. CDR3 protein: CASSPHQGRGDTQYF. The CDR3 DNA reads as TGCGCCAGCAGCCCCCACCAGGGCCGGGGAGATACGCAGTATTTT.